This is a list of T cell receptor beta chains from one sample in a study of shared T cell receptors in the human thymus. Produced via immunoSEQ multiplex PCR; TCRdb's table is partial and in-frame only. Of 700,000 to 750,000 clones in the sample, 70% to 90% were seen once. The same data also went into a second study, on human thymus T cells.

Sequencing was done on a sample of thymocytes. These receptor sequences come from a girl under three years old with a congenital heart defect. The CDR3 runs from the conserved cysteine through the conserved F or W. Fields, in order: CDR3 protein, CDR3 DNA, clone size, J gene, D gene, V gene. The D gene is left open where the match is weak. Clone size appears in some rows only: once, few, many, or a class for an expanded clone.

cdr3_aa: CATWTGVGYTF
cdr3_nt: TGTGCCACCTGGACAGGGGTTGGCTACACCTTC
clone_size: .
j_call: TRBJ1-2
d_call: TRBD1
v_call: TRBV25-1

cdr3_aa: CASSSDRDTQYF
cdr3_nt: TGTGCCAGCAGTTCCGACAGGGATACGCAGTATTTT
clone_size: .
j_call: TRBJ2-3
d_call: .
v_call: TRBV27

cdr3_aa: CAISGNRFSGNTIYF
cdr3_nt: TGTGCCATCAGTGGCAACAGATTCTCTGGAAACACCATATATTTT
clone_size: few
j_call: TRBJ1-3
d_call: .
v_call: TRBV10-3

cdr3_aa: CASSLHQRQGLGETQYF
cdr3_nt: TGTGCCAGCAGCTTACACCAACGACAGGGCCTAGGGGAGACCCAGTACTTC
clone_size: .
j_call: TRBJ2-5
d_call: TRBD1
v_call: TRBV7-8

cdr3_aa: CASSPRTSGVLLLYNEQFF
cdr3_nt: TGTGCCAGCAGCCCTCGGACTAGCGGGGTCCTCTTACTTTACAATGAGCAGTTCTTC
clone_size: .
j_call: TRBJ2-1
d_call: TRBD2
v_call: TRBV11-2

cdr3_aa: CASRLAAGRINEQFF
cdr3_nt: TGTGCAAGTCGCTTAGCAGCGGGGAGGATCAATGAGCAGTTCTTC
clone_size: .
j_call: TRBJ2-1
d_call: .
v_call: TRBV12-2

cdr3_aa: CASSQDPGQGGNEQFF
cdr3_nt: TGCGCCAGCAGCCAAGATCCCGGACAGGGGGGAAATGAGCAGTTCTTC
clone_size: .
j_call: TRBJ2-1
d_call: TRBD1
v_call: TRBV4-3

cdr3_aa: CASSPGLWDLYSNQPQHF
cdr3_nt: TGCGCCAGCAGCCCCGGACTCTGGGACTTGTATAGCAATCAGCCCCAGCATTTT
clone_size: .
j_call: TRBJ1-5
d_call: .
v_call: TRBV4-1

cdr3_aa: CASSLNGQRDSYEQYF
cdr3_nt: TGTGCCAGCAGCTTAAACGGACAGCGCGATTCCTACGAGCAGTACTTC
clone_size: .
j_call: TRBJ2-7
d_call: .
v_call: TRBV7-3

cdr3_aa: CASSLWGDFNTDTQYF
cdr3_nt: TGTGCCAGCAGCTTATGGGGGGACTTTAACACAGATACGCAGTATTTT
clone_size: .
j_call: TRBJ2-3
d_call: .
v_call: TRBV11-2

cdr3_aa: CASSPERQGGVAKNIQYF
cdr3_nt: TGTGCCAGCAGTCCCGAACGACAGGGGGGGGTAGCCAAAAACATTCAGTACTTC
clone_size: .
j_call: TRBJ2-4
d_call: TRBD1
v_call: TRBV28

cdr3_aa: CASSSRTGGFTDTQYF
cdr3_nt: TGTGCCAGCAGTTCTCGGACAGGGGGCTTCACAGATACGCAGTATTTT
clone_size: .
j_call: TRBJ2-3
d_call: TRBD1
v_call: TRBV6-5

cdr3_aa: CASSLAGLTGDEQFF
cdr3_nt: TGTGCCAGCAGCTTGGCGGGACTCACGGGCGATGAGCAGTTCTTC
clone_size: .
j_call: TRBJ2-1
d_call: .
v_call: TRBV5-4

cdr3_aa: CASSPRETGETQYF
cdr3_nt: TGTGCCAGCAGCCCCCGGGAAACTGGCGAGACCCAGTACTTC
clone_size: .
j_call: TRBJ2-5
d_call: .
v_call: TRBV7-9

cdr3_aa: CASSSGGGGETRKMPLHF
cdr3_nt: TGCGCCAGCAGCTCGGGGGGGGGCGGCGAGACCAGGAAAATGCCCCTCCACTTT
clone_size: .
j_call: TRBJ1-6
d_call: .
v_call: TRBV5-1

cdr3_aa: CASSLVRGGKKLYEQYF
cdr3_nt: TGTGCCAGCAGCTTGGTACGCGGAGGGAAAAAACTCTACGAGCAGTACTTC
clone_size: .
j_call: TRBJ2-7
d_call: .
v_call: TRBV5-8

cdr3_aa: CASSFLGSLSYNEQFF
cdr3_nt: TGTGCCAGCAGTTTCCTGGGGAGCCTCTCCTACAATGAGCAGTTCTTC
clone_size: .
j_call: TRBJ2-1
d_call: .
v_call: TRBV28

cdr3_aa: CASSWDIGYYGYTF
cdr3_nt: TGTGCCAGCAGCTGGGACATTGGCTACTATGGCTACACCTTC
clone_size: once
j_call: TRBJ1-2
d_call: .
v_call: TRBV5-5

cdr3_aa: CASSQDKDPDSLNSYEQYF
cdr3_nt: TGTGCCAGCAGCCAAGATAAGGATCCAGACAGCCTCAACTCCTACGAGCAGTACTTC
clone_size: .
j_call: TRBJ2-7
d_call: .
v_call: TRBV4-2

cdr3_aa: CASSCRVGLGPQHF
cdr3_nt: TGTGCCAGCAGTTGCAGGGTAGGTTTGGGGCCCCAGCATTTT
clone_size: .
j_call: TRBJ1-5
d_call: .
v_call: TRBV27

cdr3_aa: CASSIDSPWGESTDTQYF
cdr3_nt: TGTGCCAGTAGTATAGATTCCCCCTGGGGCGAGAGCACAGATACGCAGTATTTT
clone_size: .
j_call: TRBJ2-3
d_call: .
v_call: TRBV19

cdr3_aa: CASSSPPYGGGYGYTF
cdr3_nt: TGTGCCAGCAGCTCCCCCCCATACGGCGGGGGATATGGCTACACCTTC
clone_size: .
j_call: TRBJ1-2
d_call: .
v_call: TRBV9

cdr3_aa: CASSSAQELNQPQHF
cdr3_nt: TGTGCCAGCAGTTCCGCCCAAGAGCTCAATCAGCCCCAGCATTTT
clone_size: .
j_call: TRBJ1-5
d_call: .
v_call: TRBV28

cdr3_aa: CASSESRTGSDQPQHF
cdr3_nt: TGTGCCAGCAGTGAAAGTCGGACAGGGTCAGATCAGCCCCAGCATTTT
clone_size: .
j_call: TRBJ1-5
d_call: TRBD1
v_call: TRBV6-1

cdr3_aa: CASSSHRSGEYGYTF
cdr3_nt: TGTGCCAGCAGTTCCCACCGGAGCGGGGAATATGGCTACACCTTC
clone_size: .
j_call: TRBJ1-2
d_call: .
v_call: TRBV6-5

cdr3_aa: CASSLVGTEGDEQFF
cdr3_nt: TGTGCCAGCAGCTTAGTCGGGACTGAGGGAGATGAGCAGTTCTTC
clone_size: .
j_call: TRBJ2-1
d_call: .
v_call: TRBV7-2

cdr3_aa: CASSSVETQYF
cdr3_nt: TGTGCCAGCAGTTCAGTAGAGACCCAGTACTTC
clone_size: .
j_call: TRBJ2-5
d_call: .
v_call: TRBV28

cdr3_aa: CASNMGQPAPNEKLFF
cdr3_nt: TGCGCCAGCAACATGGGACAACCCGCCCCCAATGAAAAACTGTTTTTT
clone_size: .
j_call: TRBJ1-4
d_call: .
v_call: TRBV4-1

cdr3_aa: CASSHNKTLQGRDTDTQYF
cdr3_nt: TGCGCCAGCAGCCACAATAAAACCTTACAGGGTAGGGACACAGATACGCAGTATTTT
clone_size: .
j_call: TRBJ2-3
d_call: .
v_call: TRBV5-1

cdr3_aa: CASSLGRGGYNEQFF
cdr3_nt: TGTGCCAGCAGCCTTGGCAGGGGCGGCTACAATGAGCAGTTCTTC
clone_size: .
j_call: TRBJ2-1
d_call: .
v_call: TRBV11-2

cdr3_aa: CASSEGEFNTEAFF
cdr3_nt: TGTGCCAGCAGTGAGGGGGAGTTCAACACTGAAGCTTTCTTT
clone_size: few
j_call: TRBJ1-1
d_call: .
v_call: TRBV6-5

cdr3_aa: CASSSRAGGTYEQYF
cdr3_nt: TGCGCCAGCAGCTCCCGGGCGGGGGGGACCTACGAGCAGTACTTC
clone_size: few
j_call: TRBJ2-7
d_call: TRBD2
v_call: TRBV4-1

cdr3_aa: CASRRGGNPDRASPLHF
cdr3_nt: TGTGCCAGCAGACGGGGAGGGAACCCGGACAGGGCCTCCCCCCTCCACTTT
clone_size: .
j_call: TRBJ1-6
d_call: TRBD1
v_call: TRBV2

cdr3_aa: CASSFNPPRLAGAEALTDTQYF
cdr3_nt: TGTGCCAGCAGTTTCAACCCTCCCCGACTAGCGGGGGCGGAGGCCCTCACAGATACGCAGTATTTT
clone_size: .
j_call: TRBJ2-3
d_call: TRBD2
v_call: TRBV27

cdr3_aa: CASRSPGTGVEDTEAFF
cdr3_nt: TGTGCCAGCAGGTCGCCCGGGACAGGGGTCGAGGACACTGAAGCTTTCTTT
clone_size: .
j_call: TRBJ1-1
d_call: TRBD1
v_call: TRBV27

cdr3_aa: CSVDDRVTLTGYTF
cdr3_nt: TGCAGCGTTGATGACCGGGTTACCCTCACCGGCTACACCTTC
clone_size: .
j_call: TRBJ1-2
d_call: .
v_call: TRBV29-1

cdr3_aa: CASSFYSRVGTYEQYF
cdr3_nt: TGTGCCAGCAGCTTCTACAGTAGAGTGGGTACCTACGAGCAGTACTTC
clone_size: .
j_call: TRBJ2-7
d_call: .
v_call: TRBV13

cdr3_aa: CASSWTPDPYSYEQYF
cdr3_nt: TGTGCCAGCAGCTGGACACCGGACCCTTACTCCTACGAGCAGTACTTC
clone_size: once
j_call: TRBJ2-7
d_call: .
v_call: TRBV7-2

cdr3_aa: CASSPSGQLNTEAFF
cdr3_nt: TGCGCCAGCAGCCCATCCGGACAGTTGAACACTGAAGCTTTCTTT
clone_size: .
j_call: TRBJ1-1
d_call: .
v_call: TRBV5-1

cdr3_aa: CASSLFPNQPQHF
cdr3_nt: TGTGCCAGCAGTTTATTTCCAAATCAGCCCCAGCATTTT
clone_size: .
j_call: TRBJ1-5
d_call: .
v_call: TRBV27

cdr3_aa: CASSLVAGVGPNTEAFF
cdr3_nt: TGTGCCAGCAGCTTAGTTGCAGGAGTGGGGCCGAACACTGAAGCTTTCTTT
clone_size: .
j_call: TRBJ1-1
d_call: .
v_call: TRBV7-4

cdr3_aa: CASSIGTGNNQPQHF
cdr3_nt: TGTGCCAGTAGTATCGGGACAGGGAACAATCAGCCCCAGCATTTT
clone_size: .
j_call: TRBJ1-5
d_call: TRBD1
v_call: TRBV19

cdr3_aa: CASSVGPGKRVKANYGYTF
cdr3_nt: TGTGCCAGCAGCGTAGGCCCGGGAAAAAGAGTAAAGGCTAACTATGGCTACACCTTC
clone_size: .
j_call: TRBJ1-2
d_call: .
v_call: TRBV7-3

cdr3_aa: CASSQAWSSGEGYDEQFF
cdr3_nt: TGTGCCAGCAGCCAGGCTTGGAGTAGCGGGGAGGGATACGATGAGCAGTTCTTC
clone_size: once
j_call: TRBJ2-1
d_call: TRBD2
v_call: TRBV4-2

cdr3_aa: CASSVGLGQADTEAFF
cdr3_nt: TGTGCCAGCAGTGTGGGTCTCGGACAGGCGGACACTGAAGCTTTCTTT
clone_size: .
j_call: TRBJ1-1
d_call: TRBD1
v_call: TRBV2

cdr3_aa: CASSLMDRDPTNEKLFF
cdr3_nt: TGCGCCAGCAGCTTGATGGACAGGGATCCAACTAATGAAAAACTGTTTTTT
clone_size: .
j_call: TRBJ1-4
d_call: TRBD1
v_call: TRBV5-1

cdr3_aa: CASTRMTGGSPLHF
cdr3_nt: TGTGCCAGCACCAGAATGACAGGGGGATCACCCCTCCACTTT
clone_size: .
j_call: TRBJ1-6
d_call: TRBD1
v_call: TRBV5-6

cdr3_aa: CASSLSGEETQYF
cdr3_nt: TGTGCCAGCAGCTTATCGGGGGAAGAGACCCAGTACTTC
clone_size: .
j_call: TRBJ2-5
d_call: .
v_call: TRBV7-4

cdr3_aa: CASSYPQGRRPEELFF
cdr3_nt: TGTGCCAGCAGTTACCCCCAAGGTCGGCGGCCCGAGGAGCTGTTTTTT
clone_size: .
j_call: TRBJ2-2
d_call: .
v_call: TRBV6-5

cdr3_aa: CASSQNRTASTEAFF
cdr3_nt: TGCGCCAGCAGCCAAAACCGGACAGCCTCCACTGAAGCTTTCTTT
clone_size: .
j_call: TRBJ1-1
d_call: .
v_call: TRBV4-1

cdr3_aa: CASSPTGDEQFF
cdr3_nt: TGCGCCAGCAGCCCCACCGGGGATGAGCAGTTCTTC
clone_size: .
j_call: TRBJ2-1
d_call: .
v_call: TRBV5-1